What follows are 27 T cell receptor beta chains derived from one specimen sequenced in a study of molecular identifiers for immune sequencing clone quantification. TCRdb ran MiXCR on the PCR reads and lists one entry per CDR3 protein. The sample lists some 580,000 distinct CDR3 sequences, over 25% occurring once. The sample comprised naive CD8+ T cells from blood, with Jurkat cell RNA spiked in. The subset: FACS-sorted CD8+CD4-CCR7+CD45RA+ naive T cells. The origin of the receptors is a human donor in good health. Some libraries in this study had Jurkat cell RNA spiked in.

This clonotype came up many times. V is TRBV20-1 and J is TRBJ1-4; 8 nucleotides align to TRBD1. The trim removed 3 bases at V and 4 bases at J, leaving 1 base unmatched. The germline V gene has CDR1 DFQATT and CDR2 SNEGSKA (reference sequence). The CDR3 covers 13 residues. CDR3 region: CSASDRGNEKLFF. In DNA, the CDR3 is TGCAGTGCTAGTGACAGGGGTAATGAAAAACTGTTTTTT.

This chain connects TRBV6-2 or TRBV6-3 to TRBJ2-2; D possibly matches TRBD1 or TRBD2 (5 bases each). CDR3 length equals 15 residues. V gave up 3 bases and J gave up 4 bases, with 12 bases separating them. Germline CDR1 reads MNHEY; CDR2 reads SVGEGT. The CDR3 here is CASSYLGPTTGELFF. The DNA of the CDR3 is TGTGCCAGCAGTTATTTGGGACCTACCACCGGGGAGCTGTTTTTT.

The chain carries TRBV2 and TRBJ2-3; tentative D call: TRBD1 (6 bases). Germline V gene data show CDR1 as SNHLY and CDR2 as FYNNEI. The CDR3 totals 14 residues. Between the trimmed V and J ends, which lost 8 bases and 2 bases, there was a span of 14 bases. The CDR3 sequence: CASSPGHPTDTQYF. CDR3 DNA: TGTGCCAGCTCGCCGGGACACCCCACAGATACGCAGTATTTT.

This clonotype was counted ten times or more. The chain couples TRBV19 to TRBJ2-1, with 9 bases that match TRBD2. Germline V lookup: CDR1 LNHDA, CDR2 SQIVND (reference sequence). Germline trimming cut 3 bases from V and 0 bases from J; bases unmatched to any gene: 9. CDR3 length equals 18 residues. CDR3 residues: CASSIRRLAVSSYNEQFF. For the CDR3, the DNA is TGTGCCAGTAGTATTCGCCGACTAGCGGTGAGCTCCTACAATGAGCAGTTCTTC.

In its sample, this clonotype was seen many times. The chain joins TRBV30 to TRBJ2-7; D ambiguous. The CDR3 consists of 12 residues. Trimming cost V 4 bases and J 2 bases, with 9 bases left between them. Looked up from germline, CDR1 is GTSNPN and CDR2 is SVGIG (reference sequence). CDR3 residues: CAWKREAYEQYF. In DNA, the CDR3 is TGTGCCTGGAAGCGAGAAGCCTACGAGCAGTACTTC.

This rearrangement joins TRBV12-3 or TRBV12-4 to TRBJ1-5, with 8 bases identical to TRBD1. The CDR3 runs to 13 residues. Unmatched junction bases numbered 4, after V lost 6 bases and J lost 6 bases. The CDR3 DNA reads TGTGCCAGCAGCCGGACAGGGCGTCAGCCCCAGCATTTT. It yields the protein CASSRTGRQPQHF.

This clonotype was seen ten or more times. The J gene is TRBJ2-7, the V gene TRBV2, with 9 bases matching TRBD1. In germline, CDR1 is SNHLY, CDR2 FYNNEI. V lost 0 bases, J lost 9 bases, and 12 bases stayed unmatched. The CDR3 has 16 residues. The CDR3 region is CASSEAKGQGELGQYF. CDR3 nucleotide sequence: TGTGCCAGCAGTGAAGCGAAGGGACAGGGTGAATTGGGGCAGTACTTC.

This clonotype was seen a handful of times. The CDR3 bases are TGCGCCAGCAGCCAAGCTCCGAACACTGAAGCTTTCTTT. This codes for CASSQAPNTEAFF. V usage is TRBV4-1 and J usage is TRBJ1-1; D ambiguous. The V gene lost 1 base and the J gene lost 1 base, with 4 bases spanning the gap. This CDR3 spans 13 amino acids. The germline V gene has CDR1 MGHRA and CDR2 YSYEKL.

There are a few counts of this clonotype. The chain is built from TRBV30 and TRBJ2-7; no clear D gene. The germline V and J ends were trimmed by 1 base and 0 bases, with 10 bases remaining between them. The germline gives CDR1 GTSNPN, CDR2 SVGIG (reference sequence). The CDR3 has 14 residues. This CDR3 reads CAWSASRASYEQYF. CDR3 DNA: TGTGCCTGGAGTGCCTCTCGGGCCTCCTACGAGCAGTACTTC.

As to this clonotype: One base away lies a much larger clone, so this may be a sequencing read error. The V gene is TRBV5-1, the J gene TRBJ1-6, with unresolved D. Germline-derived CDR1 and CDR2 are SGHRS and YFSETQ. There are 13 residues in the CDR3. CDR3 loop: CAGSLALGSPLHF. The CDR3 nucleotides read TGCGCCGGCAGCTTGGCCCTCGGGTCACCCCTCCACTTT.

This clonotype was found a few times. V gene TRBV7-9 combines with J gene TRBJ2-1; 8 bases align to TRBD1. The J segment lost 7 bases and the V segment lost 5 bases, leaving 7 bases of the junction unmatched. Germline V gene sequence: CDR1 SEHNR, CDR2 FQNEAQ (reference sequence). This CDR3 has 14 amino acids. The CDR3 DNA reads as TGTGCCAGCAGCCGAAAGGACAGGGTAAATGAGCAGTTCTTC. It translates to CASSRKDRVNEQFF. Supplemented by reference TRBV7-9 and TRBJ2-1, the full variable domain reads DTGVSQNPRHKITKRGQNVTFRCDPISEHNRLYWYRQTLGQGPEFLTYFQNEAQLEKSRLLSDRFSAERPKGSFSTLEIQRTEQGDSAMYLCASSRKDRVNEQFFGPGTRLTVL.

The V call is TRBV29-1, the J call TRBJ1-2; a weak D match, TRBD1 (6 bases). This CDR3 region has 13 residues. Germline CDR1 SQVTM, CDR2 ANQGSEA. CDR3 region: CSTDPGTNYGYTF. The CDR3 DNA follows: TGCAGTACCGATCCAGGGACAAACTATGGCTACACCTTC. Full variable domain (rest looked up from reference TRBV29-1 and TRBJ1-2): SAVISQKPSRDICQRGTSLTIQCQVDSQVTMMFWYRQQPGQSLTLIATANQGSEATYESGFVIDKFPISRPNLTFSTLTVSNMSPEDSSIYLCSTDPGTNYGYTFGSGTRLTVV.

This sequence joins TRBV9 and TRBJ2-7, with 7 nucleotides matching TRBD1. The V and J ends lost 0 bases and 0 bases, in that order; junction bases with no gene match: 6. The CDR3 is 16 amino acids. Per germline, CDR1 SGDLS and CDR2 YYNGEE. The CDR3: CASSVGARGHSYEQYF. CDR3 DNA: TGTGCCAGCAGCGTAGGGGCGAGGGGGCACTCCTACGAGCAGTACTTC.

This clonotype was recorded at least ten times. J is TRBJ2-5 and V is TRBV9; 7 bases are shared with TRBD1. The CDR3 covers 15 residues. V shed 0 bases, J shed 3 bases, and the junction held 5 bases outside the gene matches. In germline, CDR1 is SGDLS, CDR2 YYNGEE. CDR3 in amino acids: CASSVARTGEETQYF. CDR3 DNA sequence: TGTGCCAGCAGCGTAGCCCGGACAGGCGAAGAGACCCAGTACTTC.

Worth noting for this clonotype: A much more abundant neighbour one base away suggests this may be a read error. The V gene is TRBV10-3, the J gene TRBJ2-3; no clear D. Germline V gives CDR1 ENHRY, CDR2 SYGVKD. This CDR3 contains 15 residues. Trimming removed 3 bases at V and 2 bases at J, with 12 bases between. The CDR3 loop reads CAISEGPETTDTQYF. The CDR3 DNA sequence: TGTGCCATCAGTGAAGGACCTGAGACCACAGATACGCAGTATTTT.

This chain uses TRBV4-3 with TRBJ2-7; TRBD2 agrees at 9 bases. After removal of 5 bases from V and 3 bases from J, the junction contained 11 bases not matched to a gene. The CDR3 has 16 residues. Per the germline V gene, CDR1 is LGHNA and CDR2 is YSLEER. Here the CDR3 DNA reads TGCGCCAGCAGCTGGGGGGCTAGCGGGACCAACTACGAGCAGTACTTC. Translated, it gives CASSWGASGTNYEQYF.

The sample holds many counts of this clonotype. The rearrangement uses TRBV9 and TRBJ2-5; perhaps TRBD2 as D (6 bases). This CDR3 spans 14 amino acids. V shed 0 bases and J shed 1 base, with 7 bases lying between them. Per germline, CDR1 SGDLS and CDR2 YYNGEE. Here the CDR3 reads CASSVATSQETQYF. CDR3 sequence (DNA): TGTGCCAGCAGCGTAGCGACTAGCCAAGAGACCCAGTACTTC. Based on the CDR3 plus reference TRBV9 and TRBJ2-5, the full variable domain is DSGVTQTPKHLITATGQRVTLRCSPRSGDLSVYWYQQSLDQGLQFLIQYYNGEERAKGNILERFSAQQFPDLHSELNLSSLELGDSALYFCASSVATSQETQYFGPGTRLLVL.

The chain couples TRBV19 to TRBJ2-7; D tentatively fits TRBD1 or TRBD2 (5 bases each). V dropped 7 bases and J dropped 0 bases, with 16 bases sitting between them. Germline V CDR1 and CDR2: LNHDA, SQIVND (reference sequence). This CDR3 spans 15 amino acids. This CDR3 is CASKVAGASSYEQYF. Written as DNA, the CDR3 is TGTGCCAGTAAGGTCGCCGGGGCCTCCTCCTACGAGCAGTACTTC.

In this sample, this clonotype turned up a few times. The J gene is TRBJ1-1, the V gene TRBV7-8; D possibly corresponds to TRBD1 (6 bases). The germline CDR1 and CDR2 sequences are SGHVS and FQNEAQ. The CDR3 loop spans 16 amino acids. V lost 1 base and J 3 bases, leaving 15 bases between the germline ends. The CDR3 sequence: CASSLVEGGRDTEAFF. The CDR3, as DNA: TGTGCCAGCAGCTTAGTGGAGGGGGGGCGGGACACTGAAGCTTTCTTT.

V is TRBV19 and J is TRBJ1-1, with D possibly being TRBD1 (6 bases). The length of the CDR3 is 13 residues. Germline loops: CDR1 LNHDA, CDR2 SQIVND (reference sequence). The CDR3 sequence: CASGDKFSTEAFF. CDR3 in DNA: TGTGCTTCAGGGGATAAGTTTAGCACTGAAGCTTTCTTT. The entire variable domain, with the rest obtained from reference TRBV19 and TRBJ1-1, is as follows: DGGITQSPKYLFRKEGQNVTLSCEQNLNHDAMYWYRQDPGQGLRLIYYSQIVNDFQKGDIAEGYSVSREKKESFPLTVTSAQKNPTAFYLCASGDKFSTEAFFGQGTRLTVV.

Turning to this clonotype: At one end, the junction sequence differs from germline, possibly due to a read error. The J gene is TRBJ1-2, the V gene TRBV6-6; D uncertain. The germline V gene encodes CDR1 MNHNY and CDR2 SVGAGI (reference sequence). This CDR3 comprises 19 residues. CDR3 in amino acids: CASSYSTSHTEPFNYGYAF. For the CDR3, the DNA is TGTGCCAGCAGTTACTCGACTAGTCATACCGAACCTTTTAACTATGGCTACGCCTTC.

As regards this clonotype: This clone may be a read error of a much larger clone one base away. The chain links TRBV7-9 to TRBJ1-3, with D maybe TRBD1 (6 bases). This CDR3 is built from 16 residues. Germline CDR1 is SEHNR and CDR2 is FQNEAQ (reference sequence). The DNA for the CDR3 is TGTGCCAGCAGCTTAATCGGACAGCTCTCTGGAAACACCATGTATTTT. Encoded protein: CASSLIGQLSGNTMYF.

As concerns this clonotype: One end of the junction does not line up with germline, which may come from a read error. V and J are TRBV12-3 or TRBV12-4 and TRBJ1-3; D ambiguous. The CDR3 totals 14 residues. This CDR3 reads CASSLNDLGDTIYF. CDR3 nucleotide sequence: TGTGCCAGCAGCCTTAACGACCTTGGAGACACCATATATTTT.

Concerning this clonotype itself: A much more abundant neighbour one base away suggests this may be a read error. The rearrangement links TRBV7-9 to TRBJ2-3; 9 nucleotides align to TRBD1. The length of the CDR3 is 16 residues. In germline, CDR1 is SEHNR, CDR2 FQNEAQ (reference sequence). In DNA form, the CDR3 reads TGTGCCAGCAGCTTCGGGACAGGGCCGAGCACAGCTACGCAGTATTTT. Translated, it gives CASSFGTGPSTATQYF.

As to this clonotype: This sequence may be a read error, since a much larger clone differs from it by one base. The chain combines TRBV5-3 with TRBJ2-5, with D uncertain. TRBV5-3 is an ORF for which the function is uncertain. The V end was cut by 8 bases, the J end by 5 bases, with 22 bases between. CDR3 length: 15 amino acids. The CDR3 here is CASSPMGIGAETQYF. The DNA of the CDR3 is TGTGCCAGCAGTCCTATGGGTATCGGAGCTGAGACCCAGTACTTC.

The V gene is TRBV19, the J gene TRBJ2-3; TRBD2 agrees at 13 bases. This CDR3 region has 16 residues. The germline CDR1 and CDR2 sequences are LNHDA and SQIVND (reference sequence). After removal of 4 bases from V and 6 bases from J, the junction contained 7 bases not matched to a gene. CDR3 loop: CASSRTSGGRGDTQYF. The CDR3 region has the DNA TGTGCCAGTAGTAGGACTAGCGGGGGACGGGGGGATACGCAGTATTTT. The full variable domain, in which reference TRBV19 and TRBJ2-3 provide the parts outside the CDR3, is DGGITQSPKYLFRKEGQNVTLSCEQNLNHDAMYWYRQDPGQGLRLIYYSQIVNDFQKGDIAEGYSVSREKKESFPLTVTSAQKNPTAFYLCASSRTSGGRGDTQYFGPGTRLTVL.

This clonotype occurred a few times. This chain joins TRBV19 and TRBJ2-2; no definite D call. V dropped 0 bases and J dropped 4 bases, with 9 bases sitting between them. Germline loops: CDR1 LNHDA, CDR2 SQIVND (reference sequence). This CDR3 is 15 amino acids long. CDR3 in DNA: TGTGCCAGTAGTATAGATCTCCAAATCACCGGGGAGCTGTTTTTT. Translating it yields CASSIDLQITGELFF.